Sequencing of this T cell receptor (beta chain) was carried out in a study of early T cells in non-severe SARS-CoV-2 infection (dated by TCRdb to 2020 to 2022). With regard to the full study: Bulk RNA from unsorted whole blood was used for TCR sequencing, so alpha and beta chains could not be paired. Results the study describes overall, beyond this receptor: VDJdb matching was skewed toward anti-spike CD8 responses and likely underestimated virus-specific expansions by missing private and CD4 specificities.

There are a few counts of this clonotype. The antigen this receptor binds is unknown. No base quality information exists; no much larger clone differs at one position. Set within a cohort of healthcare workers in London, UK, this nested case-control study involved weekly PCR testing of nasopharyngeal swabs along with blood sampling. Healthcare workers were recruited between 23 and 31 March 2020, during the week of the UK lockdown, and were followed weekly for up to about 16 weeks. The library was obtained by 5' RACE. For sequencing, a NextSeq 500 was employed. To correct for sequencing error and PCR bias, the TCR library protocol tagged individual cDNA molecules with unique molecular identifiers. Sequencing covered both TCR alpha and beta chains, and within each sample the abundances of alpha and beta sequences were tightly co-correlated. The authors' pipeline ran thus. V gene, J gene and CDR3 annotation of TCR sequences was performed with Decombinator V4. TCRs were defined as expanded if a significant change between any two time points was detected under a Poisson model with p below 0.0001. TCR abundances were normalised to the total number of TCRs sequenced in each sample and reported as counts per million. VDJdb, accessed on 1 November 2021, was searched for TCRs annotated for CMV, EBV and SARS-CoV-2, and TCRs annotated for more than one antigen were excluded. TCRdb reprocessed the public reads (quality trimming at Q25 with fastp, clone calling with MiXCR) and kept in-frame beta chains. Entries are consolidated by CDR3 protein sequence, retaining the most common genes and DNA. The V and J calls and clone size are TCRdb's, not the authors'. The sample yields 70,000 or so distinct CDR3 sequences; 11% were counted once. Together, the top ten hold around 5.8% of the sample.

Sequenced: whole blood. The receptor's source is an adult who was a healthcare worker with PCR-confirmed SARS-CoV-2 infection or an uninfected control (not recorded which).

The CDR3 here reads CSARTGNTEAFF. The sequenced DNA is TGCAGTGCTAGGACAGGGAACACTGAAGCTTTCTTT. The rearranged chain carries TRBV20-1 and TRBJ1-1; TRBD1 could be the D gene, as 6 bases match. The V end loses 3 bases and the J end loses 1 base, and a stretch of 6 bases separates them. The CDR3 runs 12 amino acids, cysteine and phenylalanine included. Only the CDR3 DNA is retained, 36 bases long and in frame from the first base. Per the germline V gene (reference sequence), DFQATT is the CDR1 and SNEGSKA is the CDR2.